This T cell receptor beta chain was found in a study of OX40 agonist ivuxolimab in advanced cancers. At the level of the study: The drug used for patients, ivuxolimab, was an agonistic anti-OX40 (CD134) antibody.

V was cut by 1 base and J by 1 base, with 8 bases left in between. Germline V gives CDR1 SGHRS, CDR2 YFSETQ. The CDR3 is 14 amino acids. The method was immunoSEQ multiplex PCR; TCRdb's version includes in-frame clones alone and lacks a portion of them. In the table there are more than 75,000 clones, about 81% of which are singletons. Source: CD4+ or CD8+ T cells sorted from blood, taken in a trial of the OX40 agonist ivuxolimab. The V gene is TRBV5-1, the J gene TRBJ1-1; unclear D gene. The sequence derives from an adult with an advanced solid tumor such as melanoma, head and neck, liver or kidney cancer. CDR3 sequence reads: CASSLYSGNTEAFF. CDR3 nucleotide sequence: TGCGCCAGCAGCTTGTATTCAGGGAACACTGAAGCTTTCTTT.